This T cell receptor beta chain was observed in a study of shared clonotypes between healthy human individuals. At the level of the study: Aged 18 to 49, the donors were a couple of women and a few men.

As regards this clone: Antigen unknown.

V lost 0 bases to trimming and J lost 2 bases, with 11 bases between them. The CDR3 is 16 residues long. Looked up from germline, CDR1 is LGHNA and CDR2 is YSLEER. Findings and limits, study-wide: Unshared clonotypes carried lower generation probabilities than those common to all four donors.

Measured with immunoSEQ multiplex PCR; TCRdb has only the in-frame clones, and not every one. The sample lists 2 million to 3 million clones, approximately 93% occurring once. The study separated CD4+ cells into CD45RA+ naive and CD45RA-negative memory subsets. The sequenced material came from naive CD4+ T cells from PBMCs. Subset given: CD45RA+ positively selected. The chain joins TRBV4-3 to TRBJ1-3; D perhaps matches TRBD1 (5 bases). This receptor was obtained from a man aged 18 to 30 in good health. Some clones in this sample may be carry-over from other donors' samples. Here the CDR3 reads CASSQDQSGPGNTIYF. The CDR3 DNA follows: TGCGCCAGCAGCCAAGATCAGTCAGGGCCTGGAAACACCATATATTTT.